Below are 9 T cell receptor beta chains sequenced from a single sample in a study of T cell responses to AZD1222 COVID-19 vaccine. Libraries were prepared by immunoSEQ multiplex PCR; TCRdb keeps only in-frame clonotypes and omits some of them. Of about 99,000 clones in the sample, less than 95% are singletons; the top ten hold 4% to 6%. The material was peripheral blood, obtained on day 0 of AZD1222 vaccination. The receptors stem from an adult in good health.

The rearrangement joins TRBV7-3 to TRBJ2-1; 9 bases line up with TRBD2. In germline, CDR1 is SGHTA, CDR2 FQGTGA. V trimming: 1 base; J trimming: 6 bases; junction bases outside the gene matches: 7. CDR3 length: 16 residues. The CDR3 spells CASSLISGGPGNEQFF. The CDR3, as DNA: TGTGCCAGCAGCTTAATAAGCGGGGGGCCGGGCAATGAGCAGTTCTTC.

The chain carries TRBV6-5 and TRBJ2-4; a weak D match, TRBD1 (5 bases). V gave up 2 bases and J gave up 9 bases, with 14 bases separating them. The germline gives CDR1 MNHEY, CDR2 SVGAGI. The CDR3 extends over 14 amino acids. The CDR3 nucleotides are TGTGCCAGCAGTTACGGGGCAGGGATAGGCATTCAGTACTTC. Its translation is CASSYGAGIGIQYF.

The chain links TRBV11-3 to TRBJ1-2, with a weak D call TRBD1 (5 bases). The germline gives CDR1 SGHNT, CDR2 YENEEA. The CDR3 is 15 amino acids. Between the trimmed V and J ends, which lost 5 bases and 3 bases, there was a span of 16 bases. CDR3 loop: CASSRKNQGHYGYTF. The CDR3 nucleotides are TGTGCCAGCAGCCGCAAAAATCAGGGACACTATGGCTACACCTTC.

The chain joins TRBV7-2 to TRBJ2-3, with 7 bases matching TRBD1. The trim removed 5 bases at V and 8 bases at J, leaving 13 bases unmatched. The CDR3 is made up of 15 amino acids. Germline CDR1 is SGHTA and CDR2 is FQGNSA. For the CDR3, the DNA is TGTGCCAGCAGCGGGGGACAGACCCCTCAGGTTACGCAGTATTTT. Translating it yields CASSGGQTPQVTQYF. Full variable domain (rest looked up from reference TRBV7-2 and TRBJ2-3): GAGVSQSPSNKVTEKGKDVELRCDPISGHTALYWYRQSLGQGLEFLIYFQGNSAPDKSGLPSDRFSAERTGGSVSTLTIQRTQQEDSAVYLCASSGGQTPQVTQYFGPGTRLTVL.

The chain uses TRBV7-8 and TRBJ1-1, with a tentative D call TRBD1 (6 bases). CDR3 length: 19 amino acids. CDR1 is SGHVS, CDR2 FQNEAQ, per germline. V lost 2 bases and J 1 base, leaving 23 bases between the germline ends. The CDR3: CASSLNWVRIVGANTEAFF. The CDR3, as DNA: TGTGCCAGCAGCTTAAATTGGGTACGAATCGTGGGGGCGAACACTGAAGCTTTCTTT.

The gene calls are TRBV5-1 and TRBJ1-1, with TRBD1 matching 7 bases. The CDR3 is 13 residues long. V lost 5 bases to trimming and J lost 3 bases; unmatched junction nucleotides: 4. CDR1 SGHRS and CDR2 YFSETQ come from the germline V gene. In nucleotides, the CDR3 is TGCGCCAGCAGTACCGACAGGGACACTGAAGCTTTCTTT. Its protein is CASSTDRDTEAFF.

This clone occurred once. The gene calls are TRBV5-4 and TRBJ1-6, with 7 positions matching TRBD1. Germline CDR1 reads SGHNT; CDR2 reads YYREEE (reference sequence). The CDR3 extends over 15 amino acids. Trimming at V came to 2 bases and at J to 6 bases, leaving 5 bases not matched to a gene. CDR3 nucleotide sequence: TGTGCCAGCAGCTTCAACAGGGGTCGTAATTCACCCCTCCACTTT. Translated, it gives CASSFNRGRNSPLHF.

This clone has more than one count but fewer than ten. V is TRBV28 and J is TRBJ1-1; a possible D gene is TRBD1 (5 bases). The ends were cut back, 2 bases at V and 5 bases at J, with 18 bases in the middle. The CDR3 has 16 residues. CDR1 and CDR2 from the germline V gene are MDHEN and SYDVKM. CDR3: CASSLAGRSRGTEAFF. CDR3 nucleotide sequence: TGTGCCAGCAGTTTAGCGGGGCGGTCTCGGGGAACTGAAGCTTTCTTT. Variable domain in full (rest from reference TRBV28 and TRBJ1-1): DVKVTQSSRYLVKRTGEKVFLECVQDMDHENMFWYRQDPGLGLRLIYFSYDVKMKEKGDIPEGYSVSREKKERFSLILESASTNQTSMYLCASSLAGRSRGTEAFFGQGTRLTVV.

CDR3 sequence reads: CASSPAWGVHYGYTF. The CDR3, as DNA: TGTGCCAGTAGCCCCGCCTGGGGCGTCCACTATGGCTACACCTTC. V and J are TRBV19 and TRBJ1-2, with D perhaps TRBD1 (5 bases). The CDR3 contains 15 residues. Germline values: CDR1 LNHDA, CDR2 SQIVND (reference sequence). The V and J ends lost 6 bases and 3 bases respectively, with 17 bases between them.